The 25 T cell receptor beta chains reported below all come from one sample, sequenced in a study of blood T cell repertoires in COVID-19. Method: immunoSEQ multiplex PCR; TCRdb's copy keeps in-frame clones and lacks some. The table records around 200,000 clones, 87% of them present only once. Sequencing used peripheral blood. These receptors originate from a woman under 30 who had recovered from COVID-19.

The CDR3 DNA reads as TGTGCCAGCTATCGGACAGGGAGCCGTTCCTACGAGCAGTACTTC. Translated: CASYRTGSRSYEQYF. The V gene is TRBV28, the J gene TRBJ2-7, with 8 bases aligning to TRBD1. Trimming removed 8 bases from V and 1 base from J; junction bases left unmatched: 10. The CDR3 length is 15 residues. Germline CDR1 reads MDHEN; CDR2 reads SYDVKM. The whole variable domain, filled in from reference TRBV28 and TRBJ2-7, reads DVKVTQSSRYLVKRTGEKVFLECVQDMDHENMFWYRQDPGLGLRLIYFSYDVKMKEKGDIPEGYSVSREKKERFSLILESASTNQTSMYLCASYRTGSRSYEQYFGPGTRLTVT.

The gene calls are TRBV5-1 and TRBJ1-1; D is unclear. V lost 3 bases and J lost 1, with 10 bases in between. The germline V gene has CDR1 SGHRS and CDR2 YFSETQ. The CDR3 contains 14 residues. The CDR3 nucleotides read TGCGCCAGCAGCTCCTACAGTGGGAACACTGAAGCTTTCTTT. Encoded protein: CASSSYSGNTEAFF.

The V gene is TRBV7-6, the J gene TRBJ1-2; 12 nucleotides agree with TRBD1. The CDR3 length is 20 residues. V was pared by 3 bases and J by 4 bases, with 18 bases of the junction left unmatched. Germline values: CDR1 SGHVS, CDR2 FNYEAQ. The CDR3 spells CASSFHRPGQGAPGGYGYTF. The CDR3 bases are TGTGCCAGCAGCTTTCATCGTCCGGGACAGGGGGCGCCGGGTGGCTATGGCTACACCTTC.

The chain uses TRBV25-1 and TRBJ1-4, with 7 nucleotides matching TRBD1. The trim removed 5 bases at V and 3 bases at J, leaving 9 bases unmatched. CDR3 length: 16 amino acids. Germline V gives CDR1 MGHDK, CDR2 SYGVNS. The CDR3 loop is CASSSSYGTANEKLFF. The CDR3, as DNA: TGTGCCAGCAGTTCGTCCTACGGGACAGCTAATGAAAAACTGTTTTTT. The full variable domain, its missing parts supplied by reference TRBV25-1 and TRBJ1-4, is EADIYQTPRYLVIGTGKKITLECSQTMGHDKMYWYQQDPGMELHLIHYSYGVNSTEKGDLSSESTVSRIRTEHFPLTLESARPSHTSQYLCASSSSYGTANEKLFFGSGTQLSVL.

CDR3 region: CASSPKSPKYTEAFF. The CDR3 DNA reads TGTGCCAGCAGCCCGAAAAGCCCGAAATACACTGAAGCTTTCTTT. J is TRBJ1-1 and V is TRBV7-3; no firm D call. This CDR3 is 15 amino acids long. Germline V gives CDR1 SGHTA, CDR2 FQGTGA. V was pared by 5 bases and J by 3 bases, with 16 bases between.

This clone was seen a single time. The chain combines TRBV6-2 or TRBV6-3 with TRBJ2-7; the D gene is possibly TRBD1 (6 bases). Germline V gene data show CDR1 as MNHEY and CDR2 as SVGEGT. Trimming cost V 4 bases and J 3 bases, with 13 bases left between them. The CDR3 is 14 amino acids. CDR3 bases: TGTGCCAGCAGTTCCCCAGGGGTCAGCTACGAGCAGTACTTC. Translation: CASSSPGVSYEQYF.

On this clone: A junction boundary mismatches the germline segment, possibly from a read error. The chain has TRBV5-4 and TRBJ2-1, with 8 bases lining up with TRBD2. This CDR3 comprises 14 residues. CDR1 is SGHNT and CDR2 is YYREEE in the germline V gene (reference sequence). The CDR3 protein is CTSSLVLADNEQFF. The CDR3 DNA follows: TGTACCAGCAGCTTGGTACTAGCGGACAATGAGCAGTTCTTC.

The V gene is TRBV9, the J gene TRBJ1-1, with 11 bases fitting TRBD1. In germline, CDR1 is SGDLS, CDR2 YYNGEE. Trimming at V came to 3 bases and at J to 7 bases, leaving 2 bases not matched to a gene. The CDR3 consists of 13 residues. DNA of the CDR3: TGTGCCAGCAGCGAGGGACAGGGGGGTGAAGCTTTCTTT. Its protein product is CASSEGQGGEAFF.

This clone was seen at least ten times. The chain carries TRBV5-6 and TRBJ1-1; D not certain. Trimming pared 0 bases from V and 8 bases from J, leaving 14 bases between. Per germline, CDR1 SGHDT and CDR2 YYEEEE. The CDR3 has 14 residues. CDR3 protein: CASSLAIGETEAFF. The CDR3 DNA sequence: TGTGCCAGCAGCTTGGCCATCGGGGAGACCGAAGCTTTCTTT.

The chain is built from TRBV7-7 and TRBJ2-7; D possibly corresponds to TRBD2 (6 bases). Germline lookup yields CDR1 SSHAT and CDR2 FNYEAQ (reference sequence). The V end was cut by 5 bases, the J end by 0 bases, with 11 bases between. The CDR3 has 14 residues. In DNA form, the CDR3 reads TGTGCCAGCAGCGTGGGGGGTGCCTCCTACGAGCAGTACTTC. This sequence encodes CASSVGGASYEQYF.

The rearrangement uses TRBV7-2 and TRBJ2-5, with a possible D match to TRBD1 (6 bases). Germline-derived CDR1 and CDR2 are SGHTA and FQGNSA. The CDR3 totals 15 residues. V shed 1 base and J shed 3 bases, with 12 bases lying between them. This chain's CDR3 is CASSLGQGRKETQYF. The CDR3 nucleotides read TGTGCCAGCAGCTTAGGTCAGGGGCGGAAAGAGACCCAGTACTTC.

This chain uses TRBV6-5 with TRBJ2-5, with D hard to call. V gave up 2 bases and J gave up 5 bases, with 3 bases separating them. Per germline, CDR1 MNHEY and CDR2 SVGAGI. This CDR3 spans 11 amino acids. CDR3 amino acids: CASSYAETQYF. Written as DNA, the CDR3 is TGTGCCAGCAGTTACGCGGAGACCCAGTACTTC.

This chain links TRBV2 with TRBJ2-1, with D tentatively TRBD2 (5 bases). Germline values: CDR1 SNHLY, CDR2 FYNNEI. V was pared by 8 bases and J by 8 bases, with 10 bases between. This CDR3 region has 11 residues. This CDR3 is CASRTWDEQFF. In DNA form, the CDR3 reads TGTGCCAGCCGGACTTGGGATGAGCAGTTCTTC.

This clone was observed a single time. The rearrangement joins TRBV19 to TRBJ2-2; no definite D call. The germline V gene encodes CDR1 LNHDA and CDR2 SQIVND (reference sequence). The CDR3 covers 15 residues. Trimming cost V 8 bases and J 4 bases, with 17 bases left between them. The CDR3 DNA follows: TGTGCCAGTTCTTCGTGGAGATCGGGCACCGGGGAGCTGTTTTTT. It translates to CASSSWRSGTGELFF.

The V and J genes are TRBV18 and TRBJ2-5; tentatively, D is TRBD1 (6 bases). The germline V and J ends were trimmed by 4 bases and 2 bases, with 14 bases remaining between them. The CDR3 extends over 15 amino acids. The germline V gene has CDR1 KGHSH and CDR2 LQKENI. The CDR3, as DNA: TGTGCCAGCTCACTCTCGGACAGACATCAAGAGACCCAGTACTTC. It codes for CASSLSDRHQETQYF.

This chain connects TRBV9 to TRBJ2-1; tentatively, D is TRBD2 (6 bases). From germline, CDR1 is SGDLS and CDR2 YYNGEE. The CDR3 has 16 residues. V was pared by 3 bases and J by 5 bases, with 18 bases between. The CDR3 reads CASSALSEGPNNEQFF. The CDR3 DNA reads TGTGCCAGCAGCGCCCTTTCGGAGGGACCAAACAATGAGCAGTTCTTC.

The chain is built from TRBV25-1 and TRBJ1-4, with 10 bases fitting TRBD1. After removal of 1 base from V and 6 bases from J, the junction contained 5 bases not matched to a gene. Germline loops: CDR1 MGHDK, CDR2 SYGVNS. CDR3 length equals 16 residues. The CDR3 spells CASSESAGQGYEKLFF. Here the CDR3 DNA reads TGTGCCAGCAGTGAATCAGCGGGACAGGGGTATGAAAAACTGTTTTTT.

This rearrangement joins TRBV29-1 to TRBJ2-1; 16 nucleotides agree with TRBD2. The CDR3 has 14 residues. Germline CDR1 and CDR2: SQVTM and ANQGSEA. With 1 base clipped from V and 14 bases from J, the junction kept 5 bases outside the gene matches. DNA for the CDR3: TGCAGCGTTGAAGCCGGGACTAGCGGGAGGGAGGAGTTCTTC. Its protein product is CSVEAGTSGREEFF.

V usage is TRBV27 and J usage is TRBJ1-2; 10 bases map to TRBD1. V gave up 5 bases and J gave up 1 base; unmatched junction bases: 4. From germline, CDR1 is MNHEY and CDR2 SMNVEV (reference sequence). The length of the CDR3 is 15 residues. Here the CDR3 reads CASSPGQGVNYGYTF. CDR3 in DNA: TGTGCCAGCAGTCCCGGACAGGGGGTTAACTATGGCTACACCTTC.

The rearrangement joins TRBV5-4 to TRBJ1-1; the match to TRBD1 covers 7 bases. CDR1 is SGHNT, CDR2 YYREEE, per germline (reference sequence). With 1 base clipped from V and 5 bases from J, the junction kept 5 bases outside the gene matches. The CDR3 spans 14 residues. CDR3 DNA sequence: TGTGCCAGCAGCTTGTCCAGGGGGGTTACTGAAGCTTTCTTT. Translating gives CASSLSRGVTEAFF.

This chain links TRBV27 with TRBJ1-2; 10 bases fit TRBD1. With V trimmed by 5 bases and J by 8 bases, 5 bases remained unmatched. Germline CDR1 and CDR2: MNHEY and SMNVEV (reference sequence). This CDR3 spans 13 amino acids. The CDR3 protein is CASSAGTGAGYTF. Here the CDR3 DNA reads TGTGCCAGCAGTGCCGGGACAGGGGCCGGCTACACCTTC.

This clone was detected only a few times. The rearrangement joins TRBV19 to TRBJ1-3; weak D call: TRBD1 (5 bases). CDR1 LNHDA and CDR2 SQIVND come from the germline V gene (reference sequence). V was trimmed by 6 bases and J by 0 bases, leaving 12 bases between them. The CDR3 spans 15 residues. CDR3: CASRSDSFSGNTIYF. The CDR3 nucleotides are TGTGCCAGTAGAAGCGACAGCTTCTCTGGAAACACCATATATTTT.

The chain uses TRBV19 and TRBJ1-4, with D possibly TRBD1 on 5 matching bases. Germline V gives CDR1 LNHDA, CDR2 SQIVND (reference sequence). The CDR3 sequence is 16 residues long. Trimming shortened V by 7 bases and J by 7 bases, and 22 bases separated the two germline ends. The DNA for the CDR3 is TGTGCCAGTACTTGGGGCTCCGGCCCATTTGGTGAAAAACTGTTTTTT. As protein: CASTWGSGPFGEKLFF.

The V call is TRBV5-1, the J call TRBJ2-5; 10 nucleotides agree with TRBD2. Germline V gene sequence: CDR1 SGHRS, CDR2 YFSETQ. The trim removed 0 bases at V and 1 base at J, leaving 6 bases unmatched. The CDR3 runs to 17 residues. This chain's CDR3 is CASSLALAGNFQETQYF. CDR3 in DNA: TGCGCCAGCAGCTTGGCACTAGCGGGGAATTTCCAAGAGACCCAGTACTTC.

The rearrangement joins TRBV6-1 to TRBJ1-2; D remains ambiguous. This CDR3 is 16 amino acids long. Germline CDR1 reads MNHNS; CDR2 reads SASEGT. Trimming took off 2 bases at V and 6 bases at J, with 19 bases between the two ends. CDR3 coding DNA: TGTGCCAGCAGTGAATCGGCAGGCAACCTTCCTGATGGCTACACCTTC. It codes for CASSESAGNLPDGYTF.